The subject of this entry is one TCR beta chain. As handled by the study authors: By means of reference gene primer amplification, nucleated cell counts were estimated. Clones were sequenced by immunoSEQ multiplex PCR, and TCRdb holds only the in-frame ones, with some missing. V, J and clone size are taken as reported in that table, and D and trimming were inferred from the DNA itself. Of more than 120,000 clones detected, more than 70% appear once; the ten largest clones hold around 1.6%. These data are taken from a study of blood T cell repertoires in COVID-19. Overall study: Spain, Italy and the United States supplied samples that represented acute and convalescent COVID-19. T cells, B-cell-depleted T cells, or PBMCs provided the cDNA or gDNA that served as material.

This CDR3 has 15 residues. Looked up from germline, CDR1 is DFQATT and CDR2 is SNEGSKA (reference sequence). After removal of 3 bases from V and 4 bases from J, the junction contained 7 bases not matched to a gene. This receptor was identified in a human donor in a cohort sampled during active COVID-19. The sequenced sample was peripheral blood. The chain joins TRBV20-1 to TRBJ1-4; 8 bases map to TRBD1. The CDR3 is CSASTTGGVNEKLFF. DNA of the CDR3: TGCAGTGCTAGTACTACAGGGGGGGTTAATGAAAAACTGTTTTTT.